This T cell receptor beta chain came from a study of siplizumab effects on memory and regulatory T cells. Germline CDR1 is MNHEY and CDR2 is SVGAGI. This CDR3 spans 14 amino acids. Remarks on this clone: The antigen is not known. A read error may account for a junction end that differs from germline.

General study findings and limits: With siplizumab, Treg-derived clones averaged roughly 70% of mappable alloreactive CD4+ clones, versus 26.9% in controls. The alloreactive clones that mapped to unstimulated subsets made up only a minor fraction. It seemed that naive T cells were more diverse than memory cells and were major contributors to the alloresponse. Left unconfirmed was the suppressive function of proliferating Tregs from siplizumab cultures.

Using immunoSEQ multiplex PCR, the repertoire was profiled, and TCRdb retains in-frame clones only, with some absent. Seen here are approximately 70,000 clones, less than 95% observed once, and the top ten hold around 28%. Sequenced: CD8+ T cells sorted from blood. This sequence joins TRBV6-5 and TRBJ1-5; the D gene is possibly TRBD1 (6 bases). This receptor was obtained from a human donor in good health. The CDR3 DNA sequence: TGTGCCAGCATGGGGGGCCCTAGCGATCAGCCCCAGCATTTT. Protein product: CASMGGPSDQPQHF.